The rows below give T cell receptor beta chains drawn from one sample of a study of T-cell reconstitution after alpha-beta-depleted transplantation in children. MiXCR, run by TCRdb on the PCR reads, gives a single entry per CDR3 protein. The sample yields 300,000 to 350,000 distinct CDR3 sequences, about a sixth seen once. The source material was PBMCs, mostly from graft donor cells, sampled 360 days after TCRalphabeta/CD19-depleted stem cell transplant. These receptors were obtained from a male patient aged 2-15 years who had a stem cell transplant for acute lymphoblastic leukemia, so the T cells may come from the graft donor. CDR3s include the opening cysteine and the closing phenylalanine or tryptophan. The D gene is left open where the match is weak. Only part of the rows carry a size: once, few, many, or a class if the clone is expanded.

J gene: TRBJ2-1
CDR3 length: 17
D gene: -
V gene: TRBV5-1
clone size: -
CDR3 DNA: TGCGCCAGCAGCTCTTCCCTAAGTTTTTCCGCCTACAATGAGCAGTTCTTC
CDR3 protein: CASSSSLSFSAYNEQFF

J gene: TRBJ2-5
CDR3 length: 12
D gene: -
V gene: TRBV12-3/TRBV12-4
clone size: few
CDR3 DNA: TGTGCCAGCAGTTTACCCAGGGAGACCCAGTACTTC
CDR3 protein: CASSLPRETQYF

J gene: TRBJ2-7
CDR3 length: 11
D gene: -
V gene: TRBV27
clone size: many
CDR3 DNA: TGTGCCAGCGGGGACTTTTACGAGCAGTACTTC
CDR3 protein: CASGDFYEQYF

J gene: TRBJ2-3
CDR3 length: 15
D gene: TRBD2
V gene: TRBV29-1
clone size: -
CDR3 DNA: TGCAGCGTTGCTGGGCCTAGCGGGAGTTCAGATACGCAGTATTTT
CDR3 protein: CSVAGPSGSSDTQYF

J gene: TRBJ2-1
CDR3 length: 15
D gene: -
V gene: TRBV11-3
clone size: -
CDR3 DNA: TGTGCCAGCAGCTCCCAAGGGGACTTTAACAATGAGCAGTTCTTC
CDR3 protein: CASSSQGDFNNEQFF

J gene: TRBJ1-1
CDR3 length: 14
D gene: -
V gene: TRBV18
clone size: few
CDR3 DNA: TGTGCCAGCTCGAGAGACATTGTTAACACTGAAGCTTTCTTT
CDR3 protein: CASSRDIVNTEAFF

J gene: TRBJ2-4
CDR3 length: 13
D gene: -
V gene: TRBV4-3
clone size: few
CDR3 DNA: TGCGCCAGCAGCCATCACGCCGCGGACATTCAGTACTTC
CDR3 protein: CASSHHAADIQYF

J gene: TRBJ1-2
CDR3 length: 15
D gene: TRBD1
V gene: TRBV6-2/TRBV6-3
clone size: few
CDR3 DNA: TGTGCCAGCAGTTACTTCGACAGGGACCGGGATGGCTACACCTTC
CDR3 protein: CASSYFDRDRDGYTF

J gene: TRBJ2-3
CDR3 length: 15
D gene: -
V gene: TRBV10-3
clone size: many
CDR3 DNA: TGTGCCATCAGCGAACTGGACAGAGGCACAGATACGCAGTATTTT
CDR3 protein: CAISELDRGTDTQYF

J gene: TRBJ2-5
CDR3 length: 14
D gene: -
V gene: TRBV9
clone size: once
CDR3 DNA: TGTGCCAGCAGCGTAGGCGCCTTTGAAGAGACCCAGTACTTC
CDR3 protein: CASSVGAFEETQYF

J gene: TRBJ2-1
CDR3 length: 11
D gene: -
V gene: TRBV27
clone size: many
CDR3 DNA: TGTGCCAGCTCCGACGGGAATGAGCAGTTCTTC
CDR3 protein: CASSDGNEQFF

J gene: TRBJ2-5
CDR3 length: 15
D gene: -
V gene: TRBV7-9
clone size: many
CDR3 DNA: TGTGCCAGCAGCTTGTGGGCCAGAAGTCGAGAGACCCAGTACTTC
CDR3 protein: CASSLWARSRETQYF

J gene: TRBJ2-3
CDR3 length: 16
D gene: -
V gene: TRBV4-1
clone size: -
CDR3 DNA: TGCGCCAGCAGCCAAGATTTGCCAGGGTCGACAGATACGCAGTATTTT
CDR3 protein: CASSQDLPGSTDTQYF

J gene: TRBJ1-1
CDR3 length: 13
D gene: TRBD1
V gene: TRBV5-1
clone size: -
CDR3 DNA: TGCGCCAGCAGGGACAGGAGTTTGACTGAAGCTTTCTTT
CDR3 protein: CASRDRSLTEAFF

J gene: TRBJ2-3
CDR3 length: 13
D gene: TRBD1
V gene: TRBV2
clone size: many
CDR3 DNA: TGTGCCAGCAGTGGAAACAGGGGCGGCACGCAGTATTTT
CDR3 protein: CASSGNRGGTQYF

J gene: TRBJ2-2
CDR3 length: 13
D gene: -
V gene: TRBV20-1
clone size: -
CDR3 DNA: TGCAGTGCACGGAGACCGAACACCGGGGAGCTGTTTTTT
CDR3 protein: CSARRPNTGELFF

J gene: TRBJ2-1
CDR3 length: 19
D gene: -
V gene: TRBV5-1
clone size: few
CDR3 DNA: TGCGCCAGCAGCTCCCTTCTCGGGGGCGGGGTAGCTCGGGCAAATGAGCAGTTCTTC
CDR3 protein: CASSSLLGGGVARANEQFF

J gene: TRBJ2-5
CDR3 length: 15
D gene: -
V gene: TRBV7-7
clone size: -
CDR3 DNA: TGTGCTAGCACCCCCCGAGTGGGGCCCCAAGAGACCCAGTACTTC
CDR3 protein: CASTPRVGPQETQYF

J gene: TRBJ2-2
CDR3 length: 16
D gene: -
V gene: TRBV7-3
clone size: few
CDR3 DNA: TGTGCCAGCAGCTCTCGTCCGGACAGTGACACCGGGGAGCTGTTTTTT
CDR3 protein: CASSSRPDSDTGELFF

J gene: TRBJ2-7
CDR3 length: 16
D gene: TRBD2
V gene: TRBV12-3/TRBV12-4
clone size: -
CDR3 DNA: TGTGCCAGCAGTTTAGGAGGAAAGGGACTATCCTACGAGCAGTACTTC
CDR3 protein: CASSLGGKGLSYEQYF

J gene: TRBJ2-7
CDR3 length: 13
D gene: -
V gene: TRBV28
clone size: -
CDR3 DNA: TGTGCCGTTCGACGCGGGCCACACTACGAGCAGTACTTC
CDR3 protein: CAVRRGPHYEQYF

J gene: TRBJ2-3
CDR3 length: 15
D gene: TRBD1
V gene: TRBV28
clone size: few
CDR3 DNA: TGTGCCAGCAGTTTTAAGACAGGGCTCACAGATACGCAGTATTTT
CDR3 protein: CASSFKTGLTDTQYF

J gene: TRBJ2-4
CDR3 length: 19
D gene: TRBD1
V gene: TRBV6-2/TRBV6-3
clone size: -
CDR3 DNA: TGTGCCAGCAGTTACTCGAGTACCGGGGACAGGGGTGTCAAAAACATTCAGTACTTC
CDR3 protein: CASSYSSTGDRGVKNIQYF

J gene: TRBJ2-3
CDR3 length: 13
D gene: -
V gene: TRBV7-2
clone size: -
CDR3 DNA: TGTGCCAGCAGCTTAGGGGCGAAAGATACGCAGTATTTT
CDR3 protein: CASSLGAKDTQYF

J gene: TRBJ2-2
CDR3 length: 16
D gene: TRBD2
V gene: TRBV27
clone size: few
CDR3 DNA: TGTGCCAGCAGCGAACTAGCGGGAGTTACCACCGGGGAGCTGTTTTTT
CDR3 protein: CASSELAGVTTGELFF

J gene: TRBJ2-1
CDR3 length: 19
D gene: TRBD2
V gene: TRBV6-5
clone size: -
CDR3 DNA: TGTGCCAGCAGTTACTCTACCGGGACTAGCGGAGCCCTTTACAATGAGCAGTTCTTC
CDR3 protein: CASSYSTGTSGALYNEQFF

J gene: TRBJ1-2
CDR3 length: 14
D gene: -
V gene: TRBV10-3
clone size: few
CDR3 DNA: TGTGCCATCTCGGGCCACGGGCCAGTTGAGGGCTACACCTTC
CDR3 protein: CAISGHGPVEGYTF

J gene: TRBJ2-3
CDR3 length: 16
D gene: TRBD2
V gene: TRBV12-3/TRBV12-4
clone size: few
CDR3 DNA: TGTGCCAGCAGTCCACTAGCGGGAGGGGGCACAGATACGCAGTATTTT
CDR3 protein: CASSPLAGGGTDTQYF

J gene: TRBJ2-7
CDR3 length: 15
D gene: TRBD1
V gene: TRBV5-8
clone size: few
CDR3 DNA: TGTGCCAGCAGCTTGGGGCAGGGGGCGGTCTACGAGCAGTACTTC
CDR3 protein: CASSLGQGAVYEQYF